The 8 T cell receptor beta chains reported below all come from one sample, sequenced in a study of T cell changes during pregnancy in multiple sclerosis (dated by TCRdb to the late 2010s). Library generation was performed with the immunoSEQ multiplex PCR assay. TCRdb obtained this table from immuneACCESS and retained in-frame rearrangements with V and J assigned. These tables miss some clones; where compared with another copy, unresolved V genes account for less than half of the shortfall, and the remainder is unexplained. The sample contains approximately 50,000 clones, less than 95% of them found a single time. The ten largest clonotypes hold roughly 0.32% of the sample. The sequencing used CD4+ T cells from peripheral blood mononuclear cells, collected in the third trimester of pregnancy. These receptors came from a female donor with multiple sclerosis, enrolled in a pregnancy study.

The rearrangement links TRBV27 to TRBJ2-1; unclear D gene. This CDR3 has 15 amino acids. Germline values: CDR1 MNHEY, CDR2 SMNVEV (reference sequence). Trimming took 6 bases from V and 9 from J, leaving 21 bases between them. The CDR3 sequence: CASSALLLSGGEQFF. The CDR3, as DNA: TGTGCCAGCAGCGCCCTTCTCCTCTCAGGTGGTGAGCAGTTCTTC.

This clone was seen a single time. The chain links TRBV7-9 to TRBJ2-7; 9 nucleotides align to TRBD1. There are 18 residues in the CDR3. V trimming: 1 base; J trimming: 5 bases; junction bases outside the gene matches: 15. CDR1 and CDR2 (germline): SEHNR, FQNEAQ (reference sequence). This CDR3 is CASSLGLGGQGVLHEQYF. In DNA, the CDR3 is TGTGCCAGCAGCTTAGGTCTGGGGGGACAGGGCGTTCTTCACGAGCAGTACTTC.

The chain links TRBV6-1 to TRBJ1-1; possible D gene TRBD1, 5 bases. Germline CDR1 is MNHNS and CDR2 is SASEGT. The CDR3 is 14 residues long. Trimming cost V 6 bases and J 0 bases, with 11 bases left between them. CDR3 sequence reads: CASRDTALNTEAFF. The CDR3 DNA sequence: TGTGCCAGCAGGGACACAGCGTTGAACACTGAAGCTTTCTTT.

J is TRBJ1-5 and V is TRBV10-3, with 10 bases lining up with TRBD1. The CDR3 has 16 amino acids. V was pared by 4 bases and J by 6 bases, with 9 bases of the junction left unmatched. Per germline, CDR1 ENHRY and CDR2 SYGVKD. CDR3 DNA: TGTGCCATCAGTGGATCCGGGACAGGGGTCGCTCAGCCCCAGCATTTT. It yields the protein CAISGSGTGVAQPQHF.

The chain carries TRBV29-1 and TRBJ2-7; 13 positions match TRBD2. Trimming removed 4 bases from V and 7 bases from J; junction bases left unmatched: 7. CDR1 and CDR2 from the germline V gene are SQVTM and ANQGSEA. CDR3 size: 14 residues. CDR3 nucleotide sequence: TGCAGCGTTGGGTCCGGGACTAGCGGGAAGGAGCAGTACTTC. Amino acids: CSVGSGTSGKEQYF.

This chain connects TRBV7-9 to TRBJ2-1; the match to TRBD2 covers 10 bases. Germline assignment: CDR1 SEHNR and CDR2 FQNEAQ (reference sequence). The CDR3 runs 17 residues. J lost 5 bases, V lost 4 bases, and 11 bases had no gene match. CDR3 amino acids: CASSSERLAGKDNEQFF. The CDR3 DNA reads TGTGCCAGCAGCTCAGAGAGACTAGCGGGCAAAGACAATGAGCAGTTCTTC.

The genes are TRBV15 and TRBJ1-2; TRBD1 agrees at 10 bases. Germline lookup yields CDR1 LNHNV and CDR2 YYDKDF (reference sequence). This CDR3 contains 15 residues. V trimming: 2 bases; J trimming: 8 bases; junction bases outside the gene matches: 8. The CDR3 region is CATSRPGTGARGYTF. DNA for the CDR3: TGTGCCACCAGCAGACCGGGGACAGGGGCGAGGGGCTACACCTTC. Drawing the rest from reference TRBV15 and TRBJ1-2, the complete variable domain is DAMVIQNPRYQVTQFGKPVTLSCSQTLNHNVMYWYQQKSSQAPKLLFHYYDKDFNNEADTPDNFQSRRPNTSFCFLDIRSPGLGDTAMYLCATSRPGTGARGYTFGSGTRLTVV.

The chain recombines TRBV7-6 with TRBJ1-6, with TRBD1 matching over 8 bases. Per germline, CDR1 SGHVS and CDR2 FNYEAQ. V dropped 6 bases and J dropped 7; count of bases not matched to a gene: 5. The CDR3 has 14 residues. For the CDR3, the DNA is TGTGCCAGCAGTTATTGGACAGGGAATTCACCCCTCCACTTT. Translated: CASSYWTGNSPLHF.